This TCR beta chain was observed in a study of T cell responses to AZD1222 COVID-19 vaccine. Study conclusions and caveats: After two AZD1222 doses, spike-specific TCR breadth and depth rose versus day 0.

With 1 base removed from V and 6 bases from J, the gap between germline ends came to 10 bases. The length of the CDR3 is 13 residues. Germline V gene data show CDR1 as GTSNPN and CDR2 as SVGIG (reference sequence). Remarks on this clone: Its antigen is unknown.

TCRdb's copy holds only in-frame clones and misses some; the assay was immunoSEQ multiplex PCR. The sample shows 100,000 to 150,000 clones, approximately 88% of them seen only once. The source of this sequence is an adult in good health. V gene TRBV30 combines with J gene TRBJ1-5; D ambiguous. Sequenced material: peripheral blood, taken on day 0 of AZD1222 vaccination. The CDR3 loop is CAWSGNYPQPQHF. CDR3 bases: TGTGCCTGGAGTGGAAACTACCCTCAGCCCCAGCATTTT.